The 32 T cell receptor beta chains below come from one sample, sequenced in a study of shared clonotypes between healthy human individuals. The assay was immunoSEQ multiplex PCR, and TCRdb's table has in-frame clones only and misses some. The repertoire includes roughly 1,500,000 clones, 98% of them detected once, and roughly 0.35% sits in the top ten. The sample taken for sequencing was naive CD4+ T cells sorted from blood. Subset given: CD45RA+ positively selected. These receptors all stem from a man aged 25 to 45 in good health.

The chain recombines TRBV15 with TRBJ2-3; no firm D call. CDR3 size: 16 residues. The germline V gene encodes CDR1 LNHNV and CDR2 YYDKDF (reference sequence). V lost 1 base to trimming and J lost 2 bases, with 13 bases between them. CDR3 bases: TGTGCCACCAGCAGAGGGCCGACACCAAACACAGATACGCAGTATTTT. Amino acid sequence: CATSRGPTPNTDTQYF.

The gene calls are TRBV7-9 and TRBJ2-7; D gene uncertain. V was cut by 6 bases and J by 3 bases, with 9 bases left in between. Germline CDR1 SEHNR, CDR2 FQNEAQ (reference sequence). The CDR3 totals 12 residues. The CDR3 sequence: CASRRTSYEQYF. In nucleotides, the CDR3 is TGTGCCAGCAGAAGGACCAGCTACGAGCAGTACTTC.

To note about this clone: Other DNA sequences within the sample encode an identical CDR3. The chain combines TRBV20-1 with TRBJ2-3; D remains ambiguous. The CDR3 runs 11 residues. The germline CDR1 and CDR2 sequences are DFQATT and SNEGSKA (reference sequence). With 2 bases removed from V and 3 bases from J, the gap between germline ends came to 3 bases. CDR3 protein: CSARPTDTQYF. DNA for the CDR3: TGCAGTGCTAGACCGACAGATACGCAGTATTTT.

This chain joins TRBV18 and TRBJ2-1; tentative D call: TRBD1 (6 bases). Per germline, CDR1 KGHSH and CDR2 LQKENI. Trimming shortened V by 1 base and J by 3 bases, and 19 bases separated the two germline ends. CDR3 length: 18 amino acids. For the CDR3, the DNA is TGTGCCAGCTCACCACTCCCTCGCCAGGGGCCTATCTACAATGAGCAGTTCTTC. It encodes CASSPLPRQGPIYNEQFF.

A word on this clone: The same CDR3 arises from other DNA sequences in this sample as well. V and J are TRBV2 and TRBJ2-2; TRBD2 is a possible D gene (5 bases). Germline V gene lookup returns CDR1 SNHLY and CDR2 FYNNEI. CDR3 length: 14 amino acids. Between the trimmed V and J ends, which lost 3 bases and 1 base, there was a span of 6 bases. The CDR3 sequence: CASSDRGNTGELFF. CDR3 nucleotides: TGTGCCAGCAGTGATCGGGGGAACACCGGGGAGCTGTTTTTT.

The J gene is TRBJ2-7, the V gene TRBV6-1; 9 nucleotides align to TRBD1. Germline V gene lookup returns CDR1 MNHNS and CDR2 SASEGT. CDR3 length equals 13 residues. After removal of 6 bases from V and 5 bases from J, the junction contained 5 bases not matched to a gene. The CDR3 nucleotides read TGTGCCAGCAGGAAGGGGACAGGGAACGAGCAGTACTTC. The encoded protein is CASRKGTGNEQYF.

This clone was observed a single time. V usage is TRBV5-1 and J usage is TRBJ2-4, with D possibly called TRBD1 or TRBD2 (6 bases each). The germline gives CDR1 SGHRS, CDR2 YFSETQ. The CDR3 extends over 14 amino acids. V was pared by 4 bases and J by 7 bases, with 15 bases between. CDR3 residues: CASSPGQGRNIQYF. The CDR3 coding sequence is TGCGCCAGCAGCCCCGGGCAGGGGAGGAACATTCAGTACTTC.

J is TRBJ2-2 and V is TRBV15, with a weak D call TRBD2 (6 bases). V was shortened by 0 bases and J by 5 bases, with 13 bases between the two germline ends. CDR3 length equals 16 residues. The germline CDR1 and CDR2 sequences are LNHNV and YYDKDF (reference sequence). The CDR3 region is CATSRDFRGKTGELFF. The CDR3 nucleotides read TGTGCCACCAGCAGAGATTTCCGGGGGAAAACCGGGGAGCTGTTTTTT.

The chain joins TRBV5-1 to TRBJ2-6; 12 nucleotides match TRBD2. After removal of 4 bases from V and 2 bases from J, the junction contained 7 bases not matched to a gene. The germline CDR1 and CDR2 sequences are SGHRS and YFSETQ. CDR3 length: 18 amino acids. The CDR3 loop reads CASSSGLAGYPGANVLTF. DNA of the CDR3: TGCGCCAGCAGCAGTGGACTAGCGGGATATCCTGGGGCCAACGTCCTGACTTTC.

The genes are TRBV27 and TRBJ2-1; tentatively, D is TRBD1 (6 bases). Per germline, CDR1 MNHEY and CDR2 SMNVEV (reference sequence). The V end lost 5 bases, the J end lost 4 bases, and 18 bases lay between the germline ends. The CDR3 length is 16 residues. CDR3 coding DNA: TGTGCCAGCAGTATCCGGACAGCTGCAAATTACAATGAGCAGTTCTTC. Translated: CASSIRTAANYNEQFF.

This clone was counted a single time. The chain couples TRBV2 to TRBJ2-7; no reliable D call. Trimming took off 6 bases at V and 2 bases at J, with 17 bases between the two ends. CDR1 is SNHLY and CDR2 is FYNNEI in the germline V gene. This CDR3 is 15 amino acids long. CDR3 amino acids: CASRSRSGPPYEQYF. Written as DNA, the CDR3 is TGTGCCAGCAGAAGTCGTTCCGGACCTCCCTACGAGCAGTACTTC.

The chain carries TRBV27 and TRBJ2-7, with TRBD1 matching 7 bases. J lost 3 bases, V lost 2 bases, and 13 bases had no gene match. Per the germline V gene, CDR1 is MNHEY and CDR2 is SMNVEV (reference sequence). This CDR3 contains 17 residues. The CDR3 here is CASSLNYMGQKDYEQYF. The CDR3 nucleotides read TGTGCCAGCAGTTTAAATTATATGGGACAGAAGGACTACGAGCAGTACTTC.

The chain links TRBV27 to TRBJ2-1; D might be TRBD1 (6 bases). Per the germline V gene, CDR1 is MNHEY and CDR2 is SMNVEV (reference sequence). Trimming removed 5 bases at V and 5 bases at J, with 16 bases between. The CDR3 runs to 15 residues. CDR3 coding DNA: TGTGCCAGCAGTCGACCGGGACACCTCGACAATGAGCAGTTCTTC. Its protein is CASSRPGHLDNEQFF.

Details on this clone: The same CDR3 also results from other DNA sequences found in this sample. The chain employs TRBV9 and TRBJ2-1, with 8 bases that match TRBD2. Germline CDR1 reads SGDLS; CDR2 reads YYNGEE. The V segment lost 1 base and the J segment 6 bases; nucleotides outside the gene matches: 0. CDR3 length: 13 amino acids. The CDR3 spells CASSVTSGNEQFF. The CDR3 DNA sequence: TGTGCCAGCAGCGTAACTAGCGGCAATGAGCAGTTCTTC.

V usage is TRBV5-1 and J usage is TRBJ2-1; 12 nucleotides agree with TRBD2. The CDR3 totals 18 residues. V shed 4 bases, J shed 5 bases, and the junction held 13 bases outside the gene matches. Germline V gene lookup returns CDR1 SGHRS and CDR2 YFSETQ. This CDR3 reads CASSPHNRRLAGDNEQFF. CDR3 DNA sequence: TGCGCCAGCAGCCCACACAACCGTCGACTAGCGGGAGACAATGAGCAGTTCTTC.

The CDR3 DNA sequence: TGTGCCAGCAGTTACTCTGGGGCCTCAAGCTCCTACGAGCAGTACTTC. Its translation: CASSYSGASSSYEQYF. The chain links TRBV6-5 to TRBJ2-7; maybe TRBD1 (5 bases). Germline V CDR1 and CDR2: MNHEY, SVGAGI. The CDR3 has 16 residues. Trimming pared 0 bases from V and 0 bases from J, leaving 12 bases between.

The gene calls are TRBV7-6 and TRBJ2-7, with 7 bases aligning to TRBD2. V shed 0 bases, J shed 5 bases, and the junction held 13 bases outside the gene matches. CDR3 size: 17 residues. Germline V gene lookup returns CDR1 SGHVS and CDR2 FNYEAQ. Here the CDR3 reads CASSLATDTGAGDEQYF. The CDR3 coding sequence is TGTGCCAGCAGCTTAGCGACGGACACCGGGGCGGGGGACGAGCAGTACTTC.

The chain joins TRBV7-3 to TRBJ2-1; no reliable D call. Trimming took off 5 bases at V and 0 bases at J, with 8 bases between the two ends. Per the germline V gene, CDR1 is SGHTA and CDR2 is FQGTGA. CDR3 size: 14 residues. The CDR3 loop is CASSPLDSYNEQFF. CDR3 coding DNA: TGTGCCAGCAGCCCCCTTGACTCCTACAATGAGCAGTTCTTC.

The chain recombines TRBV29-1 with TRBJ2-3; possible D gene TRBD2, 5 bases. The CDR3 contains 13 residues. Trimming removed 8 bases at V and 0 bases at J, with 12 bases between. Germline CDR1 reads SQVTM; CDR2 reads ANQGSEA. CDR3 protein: CSLRGRSTDTQYF. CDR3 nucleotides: TGCAGCTTGAGAGGGCGGAGCACAGATACGCAGTATTTT.

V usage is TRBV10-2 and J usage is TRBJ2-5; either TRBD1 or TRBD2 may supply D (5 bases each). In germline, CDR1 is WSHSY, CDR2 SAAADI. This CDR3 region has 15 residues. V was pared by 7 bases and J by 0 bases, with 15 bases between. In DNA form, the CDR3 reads TGCGCCAGCAAGAATGGTGGGACGTACCAAGAGACCCAGTACTTC. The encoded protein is CASKNGGTYQETQYF.

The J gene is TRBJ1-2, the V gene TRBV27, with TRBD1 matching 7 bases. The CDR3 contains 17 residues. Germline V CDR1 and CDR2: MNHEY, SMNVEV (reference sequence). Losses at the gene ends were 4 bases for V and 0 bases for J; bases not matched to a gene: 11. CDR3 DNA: TGTGCCAGCAGTTATCGGGGGACAGTGGTAGCTAACTATGGCTACACCTTC. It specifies CASSYRGTVVANYGYTF.

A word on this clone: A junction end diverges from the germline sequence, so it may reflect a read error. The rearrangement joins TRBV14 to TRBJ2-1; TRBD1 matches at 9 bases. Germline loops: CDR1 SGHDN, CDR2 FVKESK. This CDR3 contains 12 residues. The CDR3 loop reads CASSPDRGAEIF. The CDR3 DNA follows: TGTGCCAGCAGCCCGGACAGGGGCGCGGAGATCTTC.

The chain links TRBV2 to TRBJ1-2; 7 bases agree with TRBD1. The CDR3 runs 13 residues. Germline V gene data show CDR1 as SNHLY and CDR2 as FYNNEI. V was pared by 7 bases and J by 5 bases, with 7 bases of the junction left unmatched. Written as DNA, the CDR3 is TGTGCCAGCAATAGGGGGCTTCAGTATGGCTACACCTTC. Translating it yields CASNRGLQYGYTF.

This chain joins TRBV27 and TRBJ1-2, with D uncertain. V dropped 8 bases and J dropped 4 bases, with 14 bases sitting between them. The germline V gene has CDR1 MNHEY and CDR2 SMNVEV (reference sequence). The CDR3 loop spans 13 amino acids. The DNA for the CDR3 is TGTGCCAGCGCTCCCGCTGAATTCTATGGCTACACCTTC. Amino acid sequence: CASAPAEFYGYTF.

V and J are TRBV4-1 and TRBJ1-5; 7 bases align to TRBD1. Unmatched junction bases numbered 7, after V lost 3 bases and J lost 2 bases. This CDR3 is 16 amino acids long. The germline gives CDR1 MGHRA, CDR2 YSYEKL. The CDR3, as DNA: TGCGCCAGCAGCCAGCGACAGGGTAGGGGCAATCAGCCCCAGCATTTT. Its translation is CASSQRQGRGNQPQHF.

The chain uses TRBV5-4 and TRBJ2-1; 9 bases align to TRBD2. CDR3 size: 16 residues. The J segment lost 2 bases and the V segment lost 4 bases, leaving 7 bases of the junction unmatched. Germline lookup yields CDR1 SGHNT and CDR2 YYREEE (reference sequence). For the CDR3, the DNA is TGTGCCAGCAGCCTAATTAGCGGGGGCCCCTACAATGAGCAGTTCTTC. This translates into CASSLISGGPYNEQFF.

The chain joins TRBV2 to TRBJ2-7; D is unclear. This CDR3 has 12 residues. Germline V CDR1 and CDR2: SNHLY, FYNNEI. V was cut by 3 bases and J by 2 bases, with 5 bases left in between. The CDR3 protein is CASSDSTYEQYF. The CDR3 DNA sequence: TGTGCCAGCAGTGACAGTACCTACGAGCAGTACTTC. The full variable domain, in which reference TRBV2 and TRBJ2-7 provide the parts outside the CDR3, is EPEVTQTPSHQVTQMGQEVILRCVPISNHLYFYWYRQILGQKVEFLVSFYNNEISEKSEIFDDQFSVERPDGSNFTLKIRSTKLEDSAMYFCASSDSTYEQYFGPGTRLTVT.

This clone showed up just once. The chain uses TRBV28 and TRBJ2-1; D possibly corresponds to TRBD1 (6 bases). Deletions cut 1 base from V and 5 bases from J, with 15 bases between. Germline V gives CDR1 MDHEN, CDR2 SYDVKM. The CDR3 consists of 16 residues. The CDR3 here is CASSLLKGGVDNEQFF. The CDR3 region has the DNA TGTGCCAGCAGTTTATTGAAAGGGGGTGTGGACAATGAGCAGTTCTTC.

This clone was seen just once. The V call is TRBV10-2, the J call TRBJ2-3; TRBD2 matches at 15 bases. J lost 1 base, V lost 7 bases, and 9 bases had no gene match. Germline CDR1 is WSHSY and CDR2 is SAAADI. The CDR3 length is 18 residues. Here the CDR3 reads CASTEGLAGGLGTDTQYF. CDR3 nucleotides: TGCGCCAGCACGGAAGGACTAGCGGGAGGGCTGGGCACAGATACGCAGTATTTT.

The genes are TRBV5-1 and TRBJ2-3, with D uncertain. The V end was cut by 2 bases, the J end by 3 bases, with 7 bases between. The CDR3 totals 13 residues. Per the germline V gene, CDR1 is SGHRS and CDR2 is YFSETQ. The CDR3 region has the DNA TGCGCCAGCAGCTTTGTAGGAACAGATACGCAGTATTTT. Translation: CASSFVGTDTQYF.

CDR3 in DNA: TGTGCCAGCTCACCAAGGTCCGGCTACGAGCAGTACTTC. This sequence encodes CASSPRSGYEQYF. This chain links TRBV18 with TRBJ2-7; no definite D call. The V end was cut by 2 bases, the J end by 3 bases, with 8 bases between. Germline V gene lookup returns CDR1 KGHSH and CDR2 LQKENI. The CDR3 sequence is 13 residues long.

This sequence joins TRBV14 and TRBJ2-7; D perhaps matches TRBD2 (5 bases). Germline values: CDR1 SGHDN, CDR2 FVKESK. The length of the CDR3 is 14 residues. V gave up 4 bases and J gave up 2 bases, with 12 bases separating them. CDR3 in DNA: TGTGCCAGCAGCCCCAGCGGTCAGACCTACGAGCAGTACTTC. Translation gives CASSPSGQTYEQYF.